These T cell receptor beta chains were read from a single sample in a study of T cell changes during pregnancy in multiple sclerosis. The method was immunoSEQ multiplex PCR; TCRdb's version includes in-frame clones alone and lacks a portion of them. The profile covers tens of thousands of clones, with 85% to 95% appearing a single time and over 0.55% taken by the ten largest. The sequenced sample was CD4+ T cells from peripheral blood mononuclear cells, obtained in the third trimester of pregnancy. The source of these receptors is a female donor with multiple sclerosis, enrolled in a pregnancy study. Both conserved end residues are part of each CDR3. D genes are given only for firm matches. The listing skips clone size in some rows; elsewhere it reads once, few, many or a size class.

CDR3aa | CDR3nt | j_gene | v_gene | d_gene | abundance
CASAGSETQYF | TGTGCCAGCGCGGGGTCAGAGACCCAGTACTTC | TRBJ2-5 | TRBV21-1 | - | -
CAISGAVQKLIDTQYF | TGTGCCATCAGTGGAGCGGTACAGAAACTTATTGATACGCAGTATTTT | TRBJ2-3 | TRBV10-3 | - | -
CATSSSYEQYF | TGTGCCACCTCGAGCTCCTACGAGCAGTACTTC | TRBJ2-7 | TRBV19 | - | few
CASRRQGQGYEQYF | TGTGCCAGCAGGCGCCAGGGACAGGGTTACGAGCAGTACTTC | TRBJ2-7 | TRBV6-5 | TRBD1 | -
CASSLPGVSSYEQYF | TGTGCCAGCAGTTTACCAGGGGTCAGCTCCTACGAGCAGTACTTC | TRBJ2-7 | TRBV28 | - | -
CASSPGQGVAYGYTF | TGTGCCAGCAGCCCGGGACAGGGGGTAGCTTATGGCTACACCTTC | TRBJ1-2 | TRBV7-8 | TRBD1 | -
CASRQGNHGYTF | TGTGCCAGCAGACAGGGGAACCATGGCTACACCTTC | TRBJ1-2 | TRBV6-5 | TRBD1 | -
CASSQGGTGDYGYTF | TGTGCCAGCAGCCAAGGGGGGACAGGGGACTATGGCTACACCTTC | TRBJ1-2 | TRBV4-2 | TRBD1 | -
CASSAYGDTEAFF | TGTGCCAGCTCAGCGTACGGGGACACTGAAGCTTTCTTT | TRBJ1-1 | TRBV18 | - | -
CASSYSLYNEQFF | TGTGCCAGCAGCTACAGTCTATACAATGAGCAGTTCTTC | TRBJ2-1 | TRBV2 | - | -
CASGDSSYEQYF | TGTGCCAGCGGGGACAGCTCCTACGAGCAGTACTTC | TRBJ2-7 | TRBV6-6 | TRBD1 | -
CASSPNKGQDEKLFF | TGTGCCAGCTCACCCAATAAGGGGCAGGATGAAAAACTGTTTTTT | TRBJ1-4 | TRBV18 | - | -
CSVGTTDYNEQFF | TGCAGCGTCGGGACTACTGACTACAATGAGCAGTTCTTC | TRBJ2-1 | TRBV29-1 | TRBD2 | -
CATSREAGGVNNEQFF | TGTGCCACCAGCAGAGAAGCGGGCGGGGTCAACAATGAGCAGTTCTTC | TRBJ2-1 | TRBV15 | - | once
CASSPAPGLAGAAGETQYF | TGTGCCAGCTCACCTGCACCAGGTCTAGCGGGGGCGGCGGGGGAGACCCAGTACTTC | TRBJ2-5 | TRBV18 | TRBD2 | -
CASSLGSRGAPKNIQYF | TGTGCCAGCAGCTTAGGATCTCGGGGGGCCCCCAAAAACATTCAGTACTTC | TRBJ2-4 | TRBV13 | - | -
CASGVYGGSISYEQYF | TGTGCCAGCGGGGTATATGGAGGGTCGATCTCCTACGAGCAGTACTTC | TRBJ2-7 | TRBV5-5 | - | -
CASSFGTGKISEAFF | TGTGCCAGCAGCTTCGGGACAGGGAAAATTTCTGAAGCTTTCTTT | TRBJ1-1 | TRBV7-9 | TRBD1 | once
CASSSLPRDRGETEQFF | TGTGCCAGCAGCTCGCTCCCCCGGGACAGGGGCGAAACTGAGCAGTTCTTC | TRBJ2-1 | TRBV7-3 | TRBD1 | -
CASSLAERRGGDTQYF | TGTGCCAGCAGCTTAGCCGAGCGGCGGGGAGGAGATACGCAGTATTTT | TRBJ2-3 | TRBV7-2 | - | -
CASSLEWQNTEAFF | TGCGCCAGCAGCTTGGAGTGGCAGAACACTGAAGCTTTCTTT | TRBJ1-1 | TRBV5-1 | - | -
CASSGRQGSSYNEQFF | TGTGCCAGCAGTGGGCGGCAGGGGAGCTCCTACAATGAGCAGTTCTTC | TRBJ2-1 | TRBV27 | - | -
CATSRAQGNTIYF | TGTGCCACCAGCAGAGCACAGGGAAACACCATATATTTT | TRBJ1-3 | TRBV15 | - | -
CASSINKNTEAFF | TGTGCCAGCAGCATTAATAAGAACACTGAAGCTTTCTTT | TRBJ1-1 | TRBV7-2 | - | -
CASSVDRTSTDTQYF | TGTGCCAGCAGTGTCGACAGGACTAGCACAGATACGCAGTATTTT | TRBJ2-3 | TRBV6-1 | - | -
CASSEQGPSSYEQYF | TGCGCCAGCAGCGAACAGGGACCGAGCTCCTACGAGCAGTACTTC | TRBJ2-7 | TRBV5-1 | - | -
CASSIQGVENSPLHF | TGTGCCAGTAGTATCCAGGGGGTCGAGAATTCACCCCTCCACTTT | TRBJ1-6 | TRBV19 | TRBD1 | -
CASSPLGNSGRNEQYF | TGTGCCAGCAGCCCCCTCGGTAATAGCGGGAGGAACGAGCAGTACTTC | TRBJ2-7 | TRBV7-8 | TRBD2 | -
CASSAFGGNYGYTF | TGTGCCAGCAGTGCCTTCGGGGGTAACTATGGCTACACCTTC | TRBJ1-2 | TRBV6-5 | - | -
CASSRTGTSYNEQFF | TGCGCCAGCAGTCGGACAGGGACCTCCTACAATGAGCAGTTCTTC | TRBJ2-1 | TRBV5-1 | TRBD1 | -
CASSLGREPRYEQYF | TGTGCCAGCAGCTTAGGCAGGGAACCCCGTTACGAGCAGTACTTC | TRBJ2-7 | TRBV7-2 | - | -
CASSDWDINQPQHF | TGTGCCAGCAGCGACTGGGACATTAATCAGCCCCAGCATTTT | TRBJ1-5 | TRBV9 | - | -
CASSYSHSSYEQYF | TGTGCCAGCAGTTACTCGCACAGCTCCTACGAGCAGTACTTC | TRBJ2-7 | TRBV6-5 | - | -
CASSSDVALGGQYF | TGCGCCAGCAGTTCCGACGTGGCCCTGGGGGGCCAGTACTTC | TRBJ2-5 | TRBV5-1 | - | -
CASSEVLFGGYEQYF | TGTGCCAGCAGTGAAGTGTTATTCGGGGGGTACGAGCAGTACTTC | TRBJ2-7 | TRBV2 | TRBD2 | -
CASSLVQDTEAFF | TGTGCCAGCAGCTTAGTACAGGACACTGAAGCTTTCTTT | TRBJ1-1 | TRBV7-9 | - | -
CASSPLQEGGNTIYF | TGTGCCAGCTCACCACTCCAGGAAGGTGGAAACACCATATATTTT | TRBJ1-3 | TRBV18 | - | -
CASSASRGSISYNEQFF | TGTGCCAGCAGTGCTAGCAGGGGGTCTATCTCCTACAATGAGCAGTTCTTC | TRBJ2-1 | TRBV6-1 | TRBD1 | -
CASREMDRIFYEQYF | TGTGCCAGCAGGGAAATGGACAGGATTTTCTACGAGCAGTACTTC | TRBJ2-7 | TRBV2 | TRBD1 | few
CASSHQPGLGETQYF | TGTGCCAGCAGCCACCAGCCGGGACTAGGGGAGACCCAGTACTTC | TRBJ2-5 | TRBV11-3 | TRBD2 | -
CASESGLAGAPTGELFF | TGTGCCAGTGAATCGGGACTAGCGGGGGCCCCCACCGGGGAGCTGTTTTTT | TRBJ2-2 | TRBV19 | TRBD2 | -
CATSRDVGLAGFNEQFF | TGTGCCACCAGCAGAGATGTAGGGCTAGCGGGGTTTAATGAGCAGTTCTTC | TRBJ2-1 | TRBV15 | TRBD2 | -
CASSVQVTGELFF | TGTGCCAGCAGCGTGCAGGTCACCGGGGAGCTGTTTTTT | TRBJ2-2 | TRBV9 | - | -
CASSLDRGTEAFF | TGTGCCAGCAGCTTGGACAGGGGGACTGAAGCTTTCTTT | TRBJ1-1 | TRBV7-7 | TRBD1 | -